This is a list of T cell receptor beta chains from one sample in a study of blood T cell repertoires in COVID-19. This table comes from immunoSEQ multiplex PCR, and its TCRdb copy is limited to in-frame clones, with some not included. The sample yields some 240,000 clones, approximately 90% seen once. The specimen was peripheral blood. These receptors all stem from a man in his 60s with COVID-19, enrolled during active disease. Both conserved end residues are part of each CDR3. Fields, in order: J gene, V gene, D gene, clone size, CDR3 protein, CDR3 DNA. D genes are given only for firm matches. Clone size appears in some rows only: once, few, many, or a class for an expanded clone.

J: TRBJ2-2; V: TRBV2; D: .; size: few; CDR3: CASTPRQVAGELFF; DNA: TGTGCCAGCACCCCTCGGCAGGTGGCCGGGGAGCTGTTTTTT
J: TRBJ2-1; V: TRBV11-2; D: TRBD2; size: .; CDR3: CASSRLAMSSYNEQFF; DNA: TGTGCCAGCAGCCGACTAGCGATGAGCTCCTACAATGAGCAGTTCTTC
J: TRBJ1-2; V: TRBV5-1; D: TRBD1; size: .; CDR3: CASSPRQGHGYGYTF; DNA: TGCGCCAGCAGCCCGCGACAGGGGCATGGCTATGGCTACACCTTC
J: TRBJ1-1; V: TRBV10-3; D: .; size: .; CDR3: CAIKSNLGSRGMNTEAFF; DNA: TGTGCCATCAAGTCGAATTTAGGATCCAGGGGTATGAACACTGAAGCTTTCTTT
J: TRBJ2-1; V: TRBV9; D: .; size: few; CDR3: CASSLNAGSSYNEQFF; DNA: TGTGCCAGCAGCCTGAACGCGGGAAGCTCCTACAATGAGCAGTTCTTC
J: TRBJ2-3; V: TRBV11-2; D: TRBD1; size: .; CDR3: CASSFTGVDTQYF; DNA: TGTGCCAGCAGCTTCACAGGGGTGGATACGCAGTATTTT
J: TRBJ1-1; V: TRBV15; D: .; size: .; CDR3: CATADTGYTEAFF; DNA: TGTGCCACCGCAGATACGGGATACACTGAAGCTTTCTTT
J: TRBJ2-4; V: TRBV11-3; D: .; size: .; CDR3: CASSHGGAKNIQYF; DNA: TGTGCCAGCAGCCACGGGGGAGCCAAAAACATTCAGTACTTC
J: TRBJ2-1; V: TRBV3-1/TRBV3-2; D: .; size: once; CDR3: CASSHQPLSGYNEQFF; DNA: TGTGCCAGCAGCCACCAGCCGCTTAGCGGATACAATGAGCAGTTCTTC
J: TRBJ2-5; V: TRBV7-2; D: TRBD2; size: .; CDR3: CASSPGRVQETQYF; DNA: TGTGCCAGCAGCCCTGGGAGGGTTCAAGAGACCCAGTACTTC
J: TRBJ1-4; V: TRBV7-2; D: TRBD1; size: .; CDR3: CASSLAGQGLRRLFF; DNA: TGTGCCAGCAGCTTAGCGGGACAGGGGTTAAGACGACTGTTTTTT
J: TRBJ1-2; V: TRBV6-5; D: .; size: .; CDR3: CASSYGGYGYTF; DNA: TGTGCCAGCAGTTACGGAGGGTATGGCTACACCTTC
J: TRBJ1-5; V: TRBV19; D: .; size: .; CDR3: CASSITENQPQHF; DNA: TGTGCCAGTAGTATCACCGAGAATCAGCCCCAGCATTTT
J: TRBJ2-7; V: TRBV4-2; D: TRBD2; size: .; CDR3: CASSPGTSGSYEQYF; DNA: TGTGCCAGCAGCCCCGGGACTAGCGGTTCCTACGAGCAGTACTTC
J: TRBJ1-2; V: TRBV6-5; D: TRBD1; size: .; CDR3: CASMNRGQGGYTF; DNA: TGTGCCAGCATGAACAGGGGCCAGGGTGGCTACACCTTC
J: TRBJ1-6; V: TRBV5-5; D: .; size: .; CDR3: CASSNRPGSSPLHF; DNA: TGTGCCAGCAGCAACAGACCGGGGAGTTCACCCCTCCACTTT
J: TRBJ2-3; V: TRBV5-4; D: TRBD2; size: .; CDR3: CASSSPTSGRTDTQYF; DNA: TGTGCCAGCAGCTCCCCCACTAGCGGGAGAACAGATACGCAGTATTTT
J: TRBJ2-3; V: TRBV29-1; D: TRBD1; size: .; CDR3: CSVEISRGRQGTQYF; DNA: TGCAGCGTTGAAATTTCCCGGGGCAGACAGGGTACGCAGTATTTT
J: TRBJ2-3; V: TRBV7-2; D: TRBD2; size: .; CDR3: CASSIRLAGYPDTQYF; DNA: TGTGCCAGCAGCATAAGACTAGCGGGATACCCAGATACGCAGTATTTT
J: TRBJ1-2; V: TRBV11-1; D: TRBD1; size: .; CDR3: CASSLDRGQGDGYTF; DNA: TGTGCCAGCAGCTTAGACCGGGGACAGGGTGATGGCTACACCTTC
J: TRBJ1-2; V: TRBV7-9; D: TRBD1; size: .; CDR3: CASSRSGTGGNGAGYTF; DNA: TGTGCCAGCAGCCGATCCGGGACAGGGGGCAATGGGGCTGGCTACACCTTC
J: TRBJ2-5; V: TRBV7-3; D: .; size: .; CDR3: CASSLGGRTGETQYF; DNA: TGTGCCAGCAGCTTAGGGGGCCGAACGGGAGAGACCCAGTACTTC
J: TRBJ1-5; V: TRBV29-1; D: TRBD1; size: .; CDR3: CSVQGSSNQPQHF; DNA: TGCAGCGTACAGGGGTCTAGCAATCAGCCCCAGCATTTT
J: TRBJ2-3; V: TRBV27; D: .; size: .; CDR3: CASRLTRSDSQYF; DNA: TGTGCCAGCAGACTAACCCGGAGTGACTCCCAGTATTTT
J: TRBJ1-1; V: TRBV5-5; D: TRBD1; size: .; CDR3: CASSPFPDRGTMMNTEAFF; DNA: TGTGCCAGCAGCCCATTCCCGGACAGGGGGACTATGATGAACACTGAAGCTTTCTTT
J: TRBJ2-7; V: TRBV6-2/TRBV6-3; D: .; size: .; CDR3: CASSSLPGAGAYEQYF; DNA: TGTGCCAGCAGCTCCCTCCCCGGGGCAGGGGCCTACGAGCAGTACTTC
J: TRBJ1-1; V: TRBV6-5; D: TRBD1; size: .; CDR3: CATPRGTQDRAEAFF; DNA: TGTGCCACCCCACGGGGGACCCAGGACAGGGCTGAAGCTTTCTTT
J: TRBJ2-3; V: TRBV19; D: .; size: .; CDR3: CASRILGSDTQYF; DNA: TGTGCCAGTCGTATCCTAGGTTCCGATACGCAGTATTTT
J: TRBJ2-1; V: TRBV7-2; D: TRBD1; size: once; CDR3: CASSYAAGGNEQFF; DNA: TGTGCCAGCAGCTACGCCGCAGGGGGCAATGAGCAGTTCTTC
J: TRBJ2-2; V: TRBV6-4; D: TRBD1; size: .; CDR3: CASSEDRGHTGELFF; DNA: TGTGCCAGCAGCGAGGACAGGGGGCACACCGGGGAGCTGTTTTTT
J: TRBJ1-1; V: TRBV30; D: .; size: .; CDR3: CAWSVRGTEAFF; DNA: TGTGCCTGGAGTGTTAGGGGCACTGAAGCTTTCTTT
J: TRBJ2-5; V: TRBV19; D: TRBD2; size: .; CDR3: CASTTSGSSWETQYF; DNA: TGTGCCAGTACCACTAGCGGGAGTTCGTGGGAGACCCAGTACTTC
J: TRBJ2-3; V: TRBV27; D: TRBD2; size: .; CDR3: CASRPPLAGGGDTQYF; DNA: TGTGCCAGCAGACCGCCACTAGCCGGGGGGGGAGATACGCAGTATTTT